A selection of T cell receptor beta chains follows, all from one sample in a study of cytomegalovirus exposure and HLA in healthy donors. TCRdb's copy holds only in-frame clones and misses some; the assay was immunoSEQ multiplex PCR. The profile shows more than 110,000 clones, around 76% of them singletons. What was sequenced was PBMCs. The receptors were sampled from a man aged 18 to 30 in good health and CMV-seronegative. The CDR3 runs from the conserved cysteine through the conserved F or W. The D gene is left open where the match is weak. Some rows mark clone size as missing; the rest say once, few, many or name a class of expanded clone.

V	length	size	D	J	CDR3	DNA
TRBV29-1	16	NA	TRBD1	TRBJ1-2	CSVEDLRGQGNYGHTF	TGCAGCGTTGAAGATCTCCGGGGACAGGGGAACTATGGCCACACCTTC
TRBV11-2	12	NA	NA	TRBJ2-5	CASSLDGQREYF	TGTGCCAGCAGCTTAGATGGGCAGCGGGAGTACTTC
TRBV11-2	11	NA	NA	TRBJ2-7	CASSLINEQYF	TGTGCCAGCAGCTTAATTAACGAGCAGTACTTC
TRBV27	16	NA	NA	TRBJ2-2	CASSPHSQVDTGELFF	TGTGCCAGCAGTCCCCACTCTCAGGTGGACACCGGGGAGCTGTTTTTT
TRBV9	13	NA	NA	TRBJ2-7	CASSAQGSYEQYF	TGTGCCAGCAGCGCCCAGGGATCCTACGAGCAGTACTTC
TRBV5-1	13	NA	NA	TRBJ2-5	CASSLVPGETQYF	TGCGCCAGCAGCTTGGTACCAGGCGAGACCCAGTACTTC
TRBV27	18	NA	TRBD1	TRBJ2-6	CASSVTGGPGSGANVLTF	TGTGCCAGCAGCGTAACAGGGGGGCCTGGCTCTGGGGCCAACGTCCTGACTTTC
TRBV7-9	12	NA	NA	TRBJ2-1	CASSSGVIEQFF	TGTGCCAGCAGCTCAGGGGTGATTGAGCAGTTCTTC
TRBV5-4	16	NA	TRBD2	TRBJ2-5	CASSFGLAGNQETQYF	TGTGCCAGCAGCTTCGGCCTAGCGGGCAACCAAGAGACCCAGTACTTC
TRBV4-1	14	few	TRBD1	TRBJ1-2	CASSFRTGDYGYTF	TGCGCCAGCAGCTTCAGGACAGGGGACTATGGCTACACCTTC